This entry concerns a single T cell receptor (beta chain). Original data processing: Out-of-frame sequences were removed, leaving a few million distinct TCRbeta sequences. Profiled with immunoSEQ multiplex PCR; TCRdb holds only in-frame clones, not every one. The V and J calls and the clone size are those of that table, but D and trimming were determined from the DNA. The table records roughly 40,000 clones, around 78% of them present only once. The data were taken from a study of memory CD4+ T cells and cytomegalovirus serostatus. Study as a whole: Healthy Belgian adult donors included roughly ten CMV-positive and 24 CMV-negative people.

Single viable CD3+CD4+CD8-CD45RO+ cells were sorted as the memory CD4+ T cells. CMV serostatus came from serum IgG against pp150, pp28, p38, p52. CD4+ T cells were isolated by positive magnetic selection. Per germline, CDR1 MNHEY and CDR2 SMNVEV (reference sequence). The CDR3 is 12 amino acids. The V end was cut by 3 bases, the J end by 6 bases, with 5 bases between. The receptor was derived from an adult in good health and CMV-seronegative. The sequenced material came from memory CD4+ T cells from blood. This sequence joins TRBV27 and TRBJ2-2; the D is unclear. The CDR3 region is CASSFLPGELFF. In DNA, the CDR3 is TGTGCCAGCAGTTTTCTTCCCGGGGAGCTGTTTTTT.